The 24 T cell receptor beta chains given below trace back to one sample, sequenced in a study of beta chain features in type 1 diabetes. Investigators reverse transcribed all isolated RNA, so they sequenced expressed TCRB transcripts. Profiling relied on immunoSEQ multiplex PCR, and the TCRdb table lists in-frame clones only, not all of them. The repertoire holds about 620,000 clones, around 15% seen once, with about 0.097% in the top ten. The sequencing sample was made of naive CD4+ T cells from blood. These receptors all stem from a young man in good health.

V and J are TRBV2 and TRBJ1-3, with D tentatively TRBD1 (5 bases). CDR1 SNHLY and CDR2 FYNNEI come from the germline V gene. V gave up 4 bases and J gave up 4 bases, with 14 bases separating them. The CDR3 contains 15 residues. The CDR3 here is CASSGPGGSGNTIYF. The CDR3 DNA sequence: TGTGCCAGCAGTGGACCTGGGGGATCGGGAAACACCATATATTTT.

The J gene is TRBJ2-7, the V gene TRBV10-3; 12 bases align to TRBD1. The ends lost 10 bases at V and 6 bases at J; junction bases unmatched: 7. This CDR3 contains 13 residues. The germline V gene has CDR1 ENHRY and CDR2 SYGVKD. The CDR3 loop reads CATGDRGLGEQYF. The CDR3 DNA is TGTGCCACGGGGGACAGGGGGCTAGGCGAGCAGTACTTC.

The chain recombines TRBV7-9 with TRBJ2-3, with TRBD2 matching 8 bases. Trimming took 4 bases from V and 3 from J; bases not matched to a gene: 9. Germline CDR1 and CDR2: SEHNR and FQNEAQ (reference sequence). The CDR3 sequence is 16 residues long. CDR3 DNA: TGTGCCAGCAGCTCGACTAGCGCGAGGGGGACAGATACGCAGTATTTT. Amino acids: CASSSTSARGTDTQYF.

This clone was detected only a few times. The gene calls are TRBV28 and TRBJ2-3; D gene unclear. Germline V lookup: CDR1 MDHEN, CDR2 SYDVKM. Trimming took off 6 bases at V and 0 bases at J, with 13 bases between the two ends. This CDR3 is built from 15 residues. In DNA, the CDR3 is TGTGCCAGCAGCATATGGGCTACTAGCACAGATACGCAGTATTTT. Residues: CASSIWATSTDTQYF.

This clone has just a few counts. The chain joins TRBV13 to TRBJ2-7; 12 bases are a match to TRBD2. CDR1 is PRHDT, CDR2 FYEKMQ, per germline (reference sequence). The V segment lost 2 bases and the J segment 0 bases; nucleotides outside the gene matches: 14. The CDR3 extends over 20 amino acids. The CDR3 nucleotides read TGTGCCAGCAGCTTAAGGGGGTGGACTAGCGGGAAGGGGAGCTCCTACGAGCAGTACTTC. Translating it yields CASSLRGWTSGKGSSYEQYF.

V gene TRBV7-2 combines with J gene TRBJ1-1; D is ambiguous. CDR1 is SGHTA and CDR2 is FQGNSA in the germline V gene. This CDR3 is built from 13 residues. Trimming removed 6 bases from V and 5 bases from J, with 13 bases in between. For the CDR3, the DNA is TGTGCCAGCAGTTACACAGCCGATACTGAAGCTTTCTTT. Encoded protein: CASSYTADTEAFF.

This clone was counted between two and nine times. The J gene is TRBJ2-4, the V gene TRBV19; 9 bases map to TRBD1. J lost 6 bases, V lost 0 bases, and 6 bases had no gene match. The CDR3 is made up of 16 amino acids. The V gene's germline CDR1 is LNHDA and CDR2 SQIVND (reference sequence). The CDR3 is CASSIDQGTGPNIQYF. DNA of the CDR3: TGTGCCAGTAGTATAGATCAAGGGACAGGGCCAAACATTCAGTACTTC.

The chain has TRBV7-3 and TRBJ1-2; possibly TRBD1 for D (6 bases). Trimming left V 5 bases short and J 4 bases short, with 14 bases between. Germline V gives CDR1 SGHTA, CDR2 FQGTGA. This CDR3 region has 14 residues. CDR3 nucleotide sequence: TGTGCCAGCAGCCAAGAGGGGGGCGGCTATGGCTACACCTTC. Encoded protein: CASSQEGGGYGYTF.

CDR3 in amino acids: CASDSRGTEAFF. Here the CDR3 DNA reads TGTGCCAGCGATTCACGAGGCACTGAAGCTTTCTTT. V gene TRBV19 combines with J gene TRBJ1-1; no clear D gene. The V gene's germline CDR1 is LNHDA and CDR2 SQIVND (reference sequence). V dropped 9 bases and J dropped 4 bases, with 12 bases sitting between them. CDR3 length: 12 residues.

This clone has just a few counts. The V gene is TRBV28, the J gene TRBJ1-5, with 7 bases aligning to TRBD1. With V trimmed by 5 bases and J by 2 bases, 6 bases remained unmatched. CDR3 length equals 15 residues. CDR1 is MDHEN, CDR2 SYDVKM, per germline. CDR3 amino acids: CASSTRTGGNQPQHF. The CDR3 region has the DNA TGTGCCAGCAGTACCCGGACAGGCGGCAATCAGCCCCAGCATTTT. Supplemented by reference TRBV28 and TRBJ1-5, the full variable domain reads DVKVTQSSRYLVKRTGEKVFLECVQDMDHENMFWYRQDPGLGLRLIYFSYDVKMKEKGDIPEGYSVSREKKERFSLILESASTNQTSMYLCASSTRTGGNQPQHFGDGTRLSIL.

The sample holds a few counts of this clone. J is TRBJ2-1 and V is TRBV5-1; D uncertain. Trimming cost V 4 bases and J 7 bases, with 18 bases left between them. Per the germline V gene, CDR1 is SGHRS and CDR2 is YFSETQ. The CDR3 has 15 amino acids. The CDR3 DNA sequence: TGCGCCAGCAGCCCTCGGCTAGTAGTCCGGAATGAGCAGTTCTTC. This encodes CASSPRLVVRNEQFF.

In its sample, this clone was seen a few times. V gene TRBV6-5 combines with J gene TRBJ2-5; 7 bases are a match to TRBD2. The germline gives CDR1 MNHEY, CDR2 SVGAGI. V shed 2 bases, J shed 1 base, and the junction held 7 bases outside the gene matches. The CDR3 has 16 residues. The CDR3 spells CASSYILAGRQETQYF. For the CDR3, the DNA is TGTGCCAGCAGTTACATATTAGCGGGCCGCCAAGAGACCCAGTACTTC.

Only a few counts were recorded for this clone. The CDR3 region has the DNA TGTGCCAGCAGCTCAGCGGGGCCAACAGATACGCAGTATTTT. Its translation: CASSSAGPTDTQYF. This chain connects TRBV6-5 to TRBJ2-3, with 7 bases identical to TRBD2. Germline V gives CDR1 MNHEY, CDR2 SVGAGI. Losses at the gene ends were 6 bases for V and 3 bases for J; bases not matched to a gene: 6. The CDR3 length is 14 residues.

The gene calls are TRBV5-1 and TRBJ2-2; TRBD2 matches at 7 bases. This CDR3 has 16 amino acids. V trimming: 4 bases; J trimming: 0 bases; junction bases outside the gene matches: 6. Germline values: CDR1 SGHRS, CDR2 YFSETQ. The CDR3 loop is CASSPVRETNTGELFF. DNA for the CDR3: TGCGCCAGCAGCCCTGTGCGGGAGACGAACACCGGGGAGCTGTTTTTT.

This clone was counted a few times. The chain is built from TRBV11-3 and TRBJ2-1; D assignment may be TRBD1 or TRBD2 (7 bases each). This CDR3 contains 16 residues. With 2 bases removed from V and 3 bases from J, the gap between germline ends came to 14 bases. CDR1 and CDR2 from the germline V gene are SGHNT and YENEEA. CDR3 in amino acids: CASSLRSRGGYNEQFF. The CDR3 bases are TGTGCCAGCAGCTTAAGAAGCAGGGGGGGCTACAATGAGCAGTTCTTC. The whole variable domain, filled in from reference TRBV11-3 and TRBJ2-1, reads EAGVVQSPRYKIIEKKQPVAFWCNPISGHNTLYWYLQNLGQGPELLIRYENEEAVDDSQLPKDRFSAERLKGVDSTLKIQPAELGDSAVYLCASSLRSRGGYNEQFFGPGTRLTVL.

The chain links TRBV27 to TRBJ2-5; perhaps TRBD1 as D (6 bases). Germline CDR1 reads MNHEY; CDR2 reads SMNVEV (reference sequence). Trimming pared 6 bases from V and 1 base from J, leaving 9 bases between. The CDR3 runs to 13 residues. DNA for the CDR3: TGTGCCAGCAGAAACAGGGTCCAAGAGACCCAGTACTTC. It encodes CASRNRVQETQYF.

For the CDR3, the DNA is TGCGCCAGCAGTCAATCATCCGGGGGTTCTCCAAGCGAAGATAGCAATCAGCCCCAGCATTTT. This encodes CASSQSSGGSPSEDSNQPQHF. The chain joins TRBV23-1 to TRBJ1-5; a possible D gene is TRBD1 (5 bases). TRBV23-1 qualifies as an ORF whose function is uncertain. The CDR3 runs to 21 residues. Between the trimmed V and J ends, which lost 0 bases and 0 bases, there was a span of 24 bases.

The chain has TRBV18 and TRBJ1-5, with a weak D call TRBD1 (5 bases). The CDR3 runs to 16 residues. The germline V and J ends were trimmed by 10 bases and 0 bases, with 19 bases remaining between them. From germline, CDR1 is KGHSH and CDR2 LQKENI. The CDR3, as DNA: TGTGCCACCCCCCCTCGGGGCAGTTATAGCAATCAGCCCCAGCATTTT. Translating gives CATPPRGSYSNQPQHF.

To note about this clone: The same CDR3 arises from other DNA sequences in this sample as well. CDR3 region: CAWSVGSGYTF. CDR3 bases: TGTGCCTGGAGTGTGGGGTCTGGCTACACCTTC. V and J are TRBV30 and TRBJ1-2; D uncertain. Per germline, CDR1 GTSNPN and CDR2 SVGIG (reference sequence). The CDR3 runs 11 residues. V gave up 0 bases and J gave up 7 bases, with 6 bases separating them.

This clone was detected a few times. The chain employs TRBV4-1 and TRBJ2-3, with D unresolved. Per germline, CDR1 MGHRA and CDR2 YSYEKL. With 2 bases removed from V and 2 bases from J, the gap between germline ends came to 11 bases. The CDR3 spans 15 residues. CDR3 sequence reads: CASSQKPYHTDTQYF. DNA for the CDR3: TGCGCCAGCAGCCAAAAGCCTTATCACACAGATACGCAGTATTTT.

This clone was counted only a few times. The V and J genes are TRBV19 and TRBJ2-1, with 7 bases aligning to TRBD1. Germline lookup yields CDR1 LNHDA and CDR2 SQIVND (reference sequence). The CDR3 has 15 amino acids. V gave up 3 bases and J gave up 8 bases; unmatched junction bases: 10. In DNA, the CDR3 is TGTGCCAGTAGTATGGGGCCGACAGGGCGGCATGAGCAGTTCTTC. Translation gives CASSMGPTGRHEQFF.

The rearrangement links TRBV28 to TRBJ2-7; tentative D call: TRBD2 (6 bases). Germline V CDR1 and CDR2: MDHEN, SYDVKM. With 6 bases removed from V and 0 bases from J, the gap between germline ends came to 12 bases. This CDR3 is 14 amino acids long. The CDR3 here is CASRATGVSYEQYF. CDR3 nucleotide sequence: TGTGCCAGCAGAGCCACGGGAGTCTCCTACGAGCAGTACTTC.

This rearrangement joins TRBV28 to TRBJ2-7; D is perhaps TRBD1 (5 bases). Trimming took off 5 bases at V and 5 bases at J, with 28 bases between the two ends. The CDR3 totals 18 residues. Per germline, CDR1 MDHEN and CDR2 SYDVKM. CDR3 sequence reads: CASSKRRISRQQVNEQYF. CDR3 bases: TGTGCCAGCAGTAAGCGTCGGATATCTCGACAACAGGTTAACGAGCAGTACTTC.

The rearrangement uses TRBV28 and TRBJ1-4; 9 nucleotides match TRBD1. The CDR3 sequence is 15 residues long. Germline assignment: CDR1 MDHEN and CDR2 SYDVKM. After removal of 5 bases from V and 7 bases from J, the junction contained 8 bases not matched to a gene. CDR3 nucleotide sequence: TGTGCCAGCAGTCTCCCAGACAGGGGGAGTGAAAAACTGTTTTTT. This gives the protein CASSLPDRGSEKLFF.